This note documents a single T cell receptor (beta chain) sequence. Its antigen is unidentified. Per sample, at least 5 micrograms of total RNA were extracted. The source of the sample is a study of blood T cells in healthy people across ages. Study-level points and caveats: As naive T cell percentage varied, TCR beta diversity correlated strongly with it.

CDR1 is SQVTM and CDR2 is ANQGSEA in the germline V gene. The CDR3 is 15 amino acids. Trimming shortened V by 7 bases and J by 4 bases, and 22 bases separated the two germline ends. A second about 6 to 12 cycle PCR used barcoded and J-beta primers. TCRdb ran MiXCR on the 5' RACE reads and lists one entry per CDR3 protein. The table includes hundreds of thousands of distinct CDR3 sequences, roughly 53% detected once. Sequencing input: blood. This chain joins TRBV29-1 and TRBJ2-5; no clear D gene. The clonotype comes from a man aged 55 to 70 in good health. As DNA, the CDR3 is TGCAGCGACCGACAATTTCGTCGCGGCGTAGAGACCCAGTACTTC. As protein: CSDRQFRRGVETQYF.